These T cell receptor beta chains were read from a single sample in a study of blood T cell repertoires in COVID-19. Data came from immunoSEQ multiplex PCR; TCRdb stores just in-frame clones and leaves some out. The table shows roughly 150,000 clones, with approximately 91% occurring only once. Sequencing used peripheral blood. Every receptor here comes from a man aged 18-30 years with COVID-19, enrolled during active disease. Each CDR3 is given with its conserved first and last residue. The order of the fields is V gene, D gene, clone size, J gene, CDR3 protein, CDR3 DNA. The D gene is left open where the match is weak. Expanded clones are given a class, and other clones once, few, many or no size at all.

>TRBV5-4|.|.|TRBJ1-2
CASSSPGPTGTNYGYTF
TGTGCCAGCAGCTCTCCCGGGCCAACGGGAACTAACTATGGCTACACCTTC
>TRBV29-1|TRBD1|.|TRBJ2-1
CSVSTGGNEQFF
TGCAGCGTTAGCACAGGGGGGAATGAGCAGTTCTTC
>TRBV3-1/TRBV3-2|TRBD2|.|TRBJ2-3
CASSQEGLAGGGTDTQYF
TGTGCCAGCAGCCAAGAGGGACTAGCGGGAGGCGGGACAGATACGCAGTATTTT
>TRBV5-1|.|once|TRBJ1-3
CASSVGGVGGNTIYF
TGCGCCAGCAGCGTTGGGGGCGTAGGTGGAAACACCATATATTTT
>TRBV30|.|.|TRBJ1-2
CASWGDGGYGYTF
TGTGCCTCGTGGGGGGATGGAGGCTATGGCTACACCTTC
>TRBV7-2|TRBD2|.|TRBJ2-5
CASRLGLAGGPETQYF
TGTGCCAGCAGATTAGGATTGGCGGGAGGGCCGGAGACCCAGTACTTC
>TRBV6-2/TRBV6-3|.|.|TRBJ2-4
CASSAFSGFRNIQYF
TGTGCCAGCAGTGCCTTTTCAGGGTTTAGGAACATTCAGTACTTC
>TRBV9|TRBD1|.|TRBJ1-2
CASSSRPRTGLYGYTF
TGTGCCAGCAGCTCCCGCCCACGGACAGGGCTCTATGGCTACACCTTC
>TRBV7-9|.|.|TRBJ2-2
CASSPRGYGELFF
TGTGCCAGCAGCCCCAGAGGATACGGGGAGCTGTTTTTT
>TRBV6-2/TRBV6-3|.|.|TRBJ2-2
CASSFLYTGAGELFF
TGTGCCAGCAGTTTCTTGTACACGGGGGCCGGGGAGCTGTTTTTT
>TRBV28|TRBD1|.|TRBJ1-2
CASVRDRGFDYGYTF
TGTGCCAGCGTCCGGGACAGGGGGTTTGACTATGGCTACACCTTC
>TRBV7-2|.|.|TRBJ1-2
CASSPAQGFSYGYTF
TGTGCCAGCAGCCCCGCCCAGGGTTTTAGCTATGGCTACACCTTC
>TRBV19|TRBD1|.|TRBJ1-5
CASSWADRAFNQPQHF
TGTGCCAGTAGCTGGGCCGACAGGGCTTTCAATCAGCCCCAGCATTTT
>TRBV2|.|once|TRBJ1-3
CASTRLGNTIYF
TGTGCCAGCACCCGACTAGGAAACACCATATATTTT
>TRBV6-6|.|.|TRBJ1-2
CASGTPNYGYTF
TGTGCCAGCGGGACACCGAACTATGGCTACACCTTC
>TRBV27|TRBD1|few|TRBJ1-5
CAVLTGVNQPQHF
TGTGCCGTCCTAACAGGGGTCAATCAGCCCCAGCATTTT
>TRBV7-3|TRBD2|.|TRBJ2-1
CASSLTPGGAYNEQFF
TGTGCCAGCAGCTTAACTCCGGGAGGGGCCTACAATGAGCAGTTCTTC
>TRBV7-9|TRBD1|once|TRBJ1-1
CASSPPGQENTEAFF
TGTGCCAGCAGCCCGCCGGGACAGGAGAACACTGAAGCTTTCTTT
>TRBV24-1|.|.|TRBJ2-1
CATSDLAPNEQFF
TGTGCCACCAGTGATTTAGCGCCCAATGAGCAGTTCTTC
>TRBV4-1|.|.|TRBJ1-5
CASSRNSGQPQHF
TGCGCCAGCAGTCGGAACAGTGGTCAGCCCCAGCATTTT
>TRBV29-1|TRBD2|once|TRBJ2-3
CSVDGASGRGTDTQYF
TGCAGCGTTGATGGGGCTAGCGGGAGGGGTACAGATACGCAGTATTTT
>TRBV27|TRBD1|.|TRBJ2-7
CASSLHRGYYEQYF
TGTGCCAGCAGTTTACACAGGGGATACTACGAGCAGTACTTC
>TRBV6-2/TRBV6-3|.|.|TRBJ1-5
CASSYLGGWNQPQHF
TGTGCCAGCAGTTACTTAGGGGGATGGAATCAGCCCCAGCATTTT
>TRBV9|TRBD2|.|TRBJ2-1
CASSVSFEAGSEQFF
TGTGCCAGCAGCGTAAGTTTTGAAGCGGGAAGTGAGCAGTTCTTC
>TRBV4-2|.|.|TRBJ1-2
CASSQDRPLRAGRGYGYTF
TGTGCCAGCAGCCAAGATCGACCCCTCCGAGCAGGGCGGGGCTATGGCTACACCTTC
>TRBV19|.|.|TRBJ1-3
CASSIERGTGNTIYF
TGTGCCAGTAGTATAGAGCGCGGCACTGGAAACACCATATATTTT
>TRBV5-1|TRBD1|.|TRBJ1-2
CASSPGQSNYGYTF
TGCGCCAGCAGCCCGGGACAGAGTAACTATGGCTACACCTTC
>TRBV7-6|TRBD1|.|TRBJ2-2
CASSGDRGRTGELFF
TGTGCCAGCAGCGGGGACAGGGGACGAACCGGGGAGCTGTTTTTT
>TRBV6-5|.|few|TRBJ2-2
CASRTGLVNTGELFF
TGTGCCAGCAGGACGGGACTCGTGAACACCGGGGAGCTGTTTTTT
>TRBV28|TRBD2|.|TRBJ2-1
CASSSFSSGGIYNEQFF
TGTGCCAGCAGTTCCTTCTCTAGCGGGGGGATTTACAATGAGCAGTTCTTC
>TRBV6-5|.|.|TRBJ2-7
CASTEQAGIYEQYF
TGTGCCAGCACAGAGCAGGCGGGGATATACGAGCAGTACTTC
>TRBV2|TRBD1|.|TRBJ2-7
CASSVGLVRDRDDEQYF
TGTGCCAGCAGTGTTGGTCTAGTACGGGACAGGGATGACGAGCAGTACTTC
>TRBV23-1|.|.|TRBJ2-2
CASSQPRAAGCGELFF
TGCGCCAGCAGTCAGCCCAGGGCGGCAGGGTGTGGGGAGCTGTTTTTT
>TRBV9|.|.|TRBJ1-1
CASSEAGRTEAFF
TGTGCCAGCAGCGAGGCGGGGAGGACTGAAGCTTTCTTT
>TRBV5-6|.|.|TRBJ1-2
CASSAGRGNYGYTF
TGTGCCAGCAGCGCCGGACGGGGGAACTATGGCTACACCTTC
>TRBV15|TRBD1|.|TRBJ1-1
CATSRDRGTSEAFF
TGTGCCACCAGCAGGGACAGGGGCACGTCTGAAGCTTTCTTT
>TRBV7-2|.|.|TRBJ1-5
CASSLDRTTNQPQHF
TGTGCCAGCAGCTTAGACAGAACAACTAATCAGCCCCAGCATTTT
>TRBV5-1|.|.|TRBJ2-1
CASSSRDSYNEQFF
TGCGCCAGCAGCTCGCGGGACAGCTACAATGAGCAGTTCTTC
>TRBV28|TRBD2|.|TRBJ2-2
CASSLLAGDTGELFF
TGTGCCAGCAGTTTACTAGCGGGAGACACCGGGGAGCTGTTTTTT
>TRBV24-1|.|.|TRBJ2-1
CATSDPLDREQFF
TGTGCCACCAGTGACCCCCTCGACAGGGAGCAGTTCTTC
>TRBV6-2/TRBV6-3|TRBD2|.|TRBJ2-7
CASSRGGSGEQYF
TGTGCCAGCAGTAGGGGAGGGAGTGGCGAGCAGTACTTC
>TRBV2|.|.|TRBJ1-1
CASRGGTEAFF
TGTGCCAGCAGAGGGGGCACTGAAGCTTTCTTT
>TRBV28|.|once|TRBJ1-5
CASSFPGYGNQPQHF
TGTGCCAGCAGTTTCCCCGGGTATGGCAATCAGCCCCAGCATTTT